Listed below are T cell receptor beta chains from one sample, sequenced in a study of regulatory T cells in long-lasting Graves disease. TCRdb processed the multiplex PCR reads anew with MiXCR; each CDR3 protein has one entry. Of about 610,000 distinct CDR3 sequences listed, about 16% are singletons. This sample also appeared in a second study, on T cells in Graves' hyperthyroidism and ophthalmopathy.

Sequenced here: peripheral blood mononuclear cells (PBMCs), sampled at new diagnosis, from a patient treated with antithyroid drugs. The receptors come from a man in his late teens or twenties with Graves disease. CDR3s include the opening cysteine and the closing phenylalanine or tryptophan. A D gene is named only where the DNA matches it firmly. Size tells how often a clone was seen (once, few, many) or the class of an expanded clone, and some rows leave it out.

V gene	clone size	D gene	J gene	CDR3 DNA	CDR3 protein
TRBV7-2	many	TRBD1	TRBJ1-1	TGTGCCAGCAGCTTGGGGACAGGGAGGGCGAGAGCGGCTTTCTTT	CASSLGTGRARAAFF
TRBV6-1	once	TRBD1	TRBJ1-1	TGTGCCAGCAGTCCCCTCCCGGGACAGGGACGGACTGAAGCTTTCTTT	CASSPLPGQGRTEAFF
TRBV27	many	-	TRBJ1-1	TGTGCCAGCAGTTTAAGCGGGGCCACTGAAGCTTTCTTT	CASSLSGATEAFF
TRBV11-1	many	TRBD1	TRBJ2-7	TGTGCCAGCAGCCGTCCGGGACAGGGGCCCCACGAGCAGTACTTC	CASSRPGQGPHEQYF
TRBV30	many	-	TRBJ2-2	TGTGCCTGGAGTGTATCCGAATTCGCCGGGGAGCTGTTTTTT	CAWSVSEFAGELFF
TRBV29-1	many	TRBD2	TRBJ2-1	TGCAGCGTTGAGGGGGTAGCGGGAGGCAATGAGCAGTTCTTC	CSVEGVAGGNEQFF
TRBV7-9	many	-	TRBJ2-3	TGTGCCAGCAGCTCACTACGAGCGGAAGATACGCAGTATTTT	CASSSLRAEDTQYF
TRBV3-1	-	TRBD2	TRBJ2-2	TGTGCCAGCAGCCAAATGAGCGGGAGAGGGTCCGGGGAGCTGTTTTTT	CASSQMSGRGSGELFF
TRBV4-1	-	-	TRBJ1-4	TGCGCCAGCAGCCAAGTGGGGGCTGGTGAAAAACTGTTTTTT	CASSQVGAGEKLFF
TRBV7-6	few	TRBD1	TRBJ1-1	TGTGCCAGCAGCCCCGGGCTCAGGGGGCGGACGGGCACTGAAGCTTTCTTT	CASSPGLRGRTGTEAFF
TRBV12-3/TRBV12-4	many	-	TRBJ2-7	TGTGCCAGCAGTTCCCGGCCCAATCCCCTCGAGCAGTACTTC	CASSSRPNPLEQYF
TRBV20-1	many	-	TRBJ2-7	TGCAGTGCCACCAAAAATTACGAGCAGTACTTC	CSATKNYEQYF
TRBV29-1	many	TRBD1	TRBJ2-5	TGCAGCGTTCCCTCAGGGGGCTGGGGAGAGACCCAGTACTTC	CSVPSGGWGETQYF
TRBV7-9	many	-	TRBJ1-2	TGTGCCAGCAGCCCCCCGTGGTTCGACTATGGCTACACCTTC	CASSPPWFDYGYTF
TRBV19	many	TRBD1	TRBJ1-5	TGTGCCAGTAGTTCCGGACAGGGGTATCAGCCCCAGCATTTT	CASSSGQGYQPQHF
TRBV24-1	many	TRBD2	TRBJ2-3	TGTGCCACCAGTGATCCCGGGACTAGCGGCGATACGCAGTATTTT	CATSDPGTSGDTQYF
TRBV18	few	-	TRBJ1-1	TGTGCCAGCTCTCGAACACATCGGGGGGACACTGAAGCTTTCTTT	CASSRTHRGDTEAFF
TRBV13	many	TRBD2	TRBJ2-2	TGTGCCAGCAGCTTAGGCCCCCTAGCGGGAGACACCGGGGAGCTGTTTTTT	CASSLGPLAGDTGELFF
TRBV11-1	many	TRBD1	TRBJ2-7	TGTGCCAGCAGCTCTCGACAGGGAACATTATACGAGCAGTACTTC	CASSSRQGTLYEQYF
TRBV20-1	many	TRBD1	TRBJ1-5	TGCAGTGCTAGAGATTCGAGCAGGGGGCGCGTCAATCAGCCCCAGCATTTT	CSARDSSRGRVNQPQHF
TRBV6-6	-	-	TRBJ2-1	TGTGCCAGCAGTTACTCGTGGATCAACCGCTACAATGAGCAGTTCTTC	CASSYSWINRYNEQFF
TRBV29-1	many	TRBD2	TRBJ2-1	TGCAGCGTTGAAGGTTCGCTAGCGGGAGTTTCCTACAATGAGCAGTTCTTC	CSVEGSLAGVSYNEQFF
TRBV19	once	-	TRBJ1-1	TGTGCCAGTACTTCCAGGGTGGACACTGAAGCTTTCTTT	CASTSRVDTEAFF
TRBV20-1	once	-	TRBJ1-4	TGCAGTGCTAGAGATTATGCAGGGCCTAATGAAAAACTGTTTTTT	CSARDYAGPNEKLFF
TRBV5-6	few	TRBD1	TRBJ1-2	TGTGCCAGCAGCTGGGACAGCCTCTATGGCTACACCTTC	CASSWDSLYGYTF
TRBV28	many	-	TRBJ1-5	TGTGCCAGTCAGAGGGGGGAAGGGGACAATCAGCCCCAGCATTTT	CASQRGEGDNQPQHF
TRBV6-4	few	TRBD2	TRBJ2-3	TGTGCCAGCAGTGACCCCAGGAAGGGACTAGCGGCCACAGATACGCAGTATTTT	CASSDPRKGLAATDTQYF
TRBV5-1	many	TRBD2	TRBJ2-1	TGCGCCAGCAGCTCGGCCGGGACTAGCGTAAGGAATGAGCAGTTCTTC	CASSSAGTSVRNEQFF
TRBV5-1	-	TRBD1	TRBJ2-5	TGCGCCAGCAGCACGGGGACAGAAGAGACCCAATACTTC	CASSTGTEETQYF
TRBV9	-	TRBD2	TRBJ2-1	TGTGCCAGCAGCGTTTGGCGGGGGAACAATGAGCAGTTCTTC	CASSVWRGNNEQFF
TRBV28	many	TRBD1	TRBJ1-5	TGTGCCAGCAGCCCGCCGGGGGGGACAGGGGATCGTAGTCCCCAGCATTTT	CASSPPGGTGDRSPQHF
TRBV30	many	TRBD1	TRBJ1-1	TGTGCCTGGAACAGGGGAGGGGGGGCTTTCTTT	CAWNRGGGAFF
TRBV29-1	many	TRBD2	TRBJ2-1	TGCAGCGTGCGGCGGGAGGTCCTTTACAATGAGCAGTTCTTC	CSVRREVLYNEQFF
TRBV3-1	few	-	TRBJ2-7	TGTGCCACCTCGGGGGTATCCTACGAGCAGTACTTC	CATSGVSYEQYF
TRBV6-2/TRBV6-3	few	TRBD2	TRBJ2-4	TGTGCCAGCAGGGAACTAGCGGGCCGTCCCCTAGCCAAAAACATTCAGTACTTC	CASRELAGRPLAKNIQYF
TRBV7-9	few	TRBD2	TRBJ2-5	TGTGCCAGCAGCTTAGGGCCAGCGGGAGAGGAGACCCAGCACTTC	CASSLGPAGEETQHF
TRBV5-1	few	-	TRBJ2-7	TGCGCCAGCAGCTCCCCCGCGGGACTCGAGCAGTACTTC	CASSSPAGLEQYF